This TCR beta chain was recovered during a study of blood T cell repertoires in COVID-19. How the authors handled the data: Amplification from reference gene primers served as the basis for estimated nucleated cell counts. Sequencing was performed with immunoSEQ multiplex PCR; in TCRdb, only in-frame clones are kept and a portion is missing. The D gene and trimming were derived from the DNA, and the V and J assignments and clone size from that table. The sample contains 100,000 to 150,000 clones, roughly four fifths of which appear only once. Germline-derived CDR1 and CDR2 are LGHDT and YNNKEL (reference sequence). The CDR3 covers 12 residues. Trimming pared 4 bases from V and 9 bases from J, leaving 12 bases between.

This TCR came from a woman aged 60-75 years with acute or convalescent COVID-19. The genes are TRBV3-1 (or the pseudogene TRBV3-2) and TRBJ1-1; weak D call: TRBD1 (6 bases). The sample taken for sequencing was peripheral blood. CDR3 protein: CASSPRGDKAFF. CDR3 coding DNA: TGTGCCAGCAGCCCAAGAGGGGACAAAGCTTTCTTT.